The 32 T cell receptor beta chains below come from one sample, sequenced in a study of cytomegalovirus exposure and HLA in healthy donors. Generated by immunoSEQ multiplex PCR, the TCRdb table keeps only in-frame clones and is missing some. The sample lists 90,000 or so clones, 85% occurring once. What was sequenced was PBMCs. These receptors originate from a man between 18 and 35 years old in good health and CMV-seropositive.

The chain has TRBV28 and TRBJ1-2; no reliable D call. Trimming removed 3 bases from V and 2 bases from J, with 7 bases in between. Germline values: CDR1 MDHEN, CDR2 SYDVKM. CDR3 size: 13 residues. The CDR3 coding sequence is TGTGCCAGCAGTTTCAACAGCAACTATGGCTACACCTTC. The encoded protein is CASSFNSNYGYTF.

The V gene is TRBV2, the J gene TRBJ1-1; TRBD1 matches 12 bases. CDR3 length: 13 residues. V was clipped by 10 bases and J by 6 bases; unmatched bases: 6. CDR1 and CDR2 from the germline V gene are SNHLY and FYNNEI. The CDR3 loop reads CATTGQGASEAFF. The CDR3 coding sequence is TGTGCCACCACGGGACAGGGGGCATCTGAAGCTTTCTTT.

This chain uses TRBV2 with TRBJ1-1; no reliable D call. Per the germline V gene, CDR1 is SNHLY and CDR2 is FYNNEI. V lost 6 bases and J 1 base, leaving 9 bases between the germline ends. The CDR3 runs 13 residues. CDR3: CASRRDTNTEAFF. The CDR3 coding sequence is TGTGCCAGCAGGCGAGACACGAACACTGAAGCTTTCTTT.

The chain has TRBV2 and TRBJ2-4, with 14 nucleotides matching TRBD2. The V gene's germline CDR1 is SNHLY and CDR2 FYNNEI. CDR3 length equals 15 residues. V lost 3 bases to trimming and J lost 8 bases; unmatched junction nucleotides: 3. CDR3 bases: TGTGCCAGCAGTGACGGGACTAGCGGGAGTTACATTCAGTACTTC. Protein: CASSDGTSGSYIQYF.

The gene calls are TRBV18 and TRBJ2-7; no reliable D call. The CDR3 sequence is 15 residues long. V lost 1 base, J lost 2 bases, and 12 bases lay in between. Germline V gene sequence: CDR1 KGHSH, CDR2 LQKENI. The CDR3 DNA sequence: TGTGCCAGCTCACCACACCCCGGGTTTGCCTACGAGCAGTACTTC. The encoded protein is CASSPHPGFAYEQYF.

The chain is built from TRBV29-1 and TRBJ2-5, with 11 bases aligning to TRBD2. The germline V gene encodes CDR1 SQVTM and CDR2 ANQGSEA. V shed 1 base, J shed 1 base, and the junction held 8 bases outside the gene matches. CDR3 length: 17 residues. CDR3 in amino acids: CSVEGSLAGGRQETQYF. CDR3 bases: TGCAGCGTTGAAGGGTCTCTAGCGGGAGGACGCCAAGAGACCCAGTACTTC.

The CDR3 DNA follows: TGTGCCAGCAGCGGCGCGGGGACTAGCGGGAGGTATACGCAGTATTTT. This codes for CASSGAGTSGRYTQYF. V gene TRBV5-6 combines with J gene TRBJ2-3; 15 bases agree with TRBD2. There are 16 residues in the CDR3. Trimming removed 4 bases from V and 7 bases from J; junction bases left unmatched: 7. From germline, CDR1 is SGHDT and CDR2 YYEEEE.

The chain links TRBV28 to TRBJ1-5; 7 bases are shared with TRBD1. The junction had 11 bases not matched to a gene; V was cut back by 6 bases and J by 6 bases. CDR3 size: 15 residues. The germline V gene has CDR1 MDHEN and CDR2 SYDVKM. In nucleotides, the CDR3 is TGTGCCAGCAGCCTCTTTAGACAGGGAGGTCAGCCCCAGCATTTT. Translating gives CASSLFRQGGQPQHF.

V and J are TRBV5-1 and TRBJ2-2; maybe TRBD2 (5 bases). CDR3 length: 15 amino acids. Trimming removed 0 bases from V and 4 bases from J, with 10 bases in between. CDR1 is SGHRS, CDR2 YFSETQ, per germline. Here the CDR3 DNA reads TGCGCCAGCAGCTTGGTATCTAGCTCCACCGGGGAGCTGTTTTTT. It encodes CASSLVSSSTGELFF.

In this sample, this clone turned up a few times. The chain joins TRBV7-6 to TRBJ2-7; 8 positions agree with TRBD2. This CDR3 contains 13 residues. The germline V gene has CDR1 SGHVS and CDR2 FNYEAQ. The V and J ends lost 4 bases and 5 bases, in that order; junction bases with no gene match: 4. DNA of the CDR3: TGTGCCAGCAGCTCCGGGGGGGCAAACGAGCAGTACTTC. Its translation is CASSSGGANEQYF.

The chain joins TRBV5-1 to TRBJ2-5; TRBD2 agrees at 10 bases. The J segment lost 4 bases and the V segment lost 5 bases, leaving 5 bases of the junction unmatched. There are 14 residues in the CDR3. Germline CDR1 reads SGHRS; CDR2 reads YFSETQ. In nucleotides, the CDR3 is TGCGCCAGCAGAGCCTCTAGCGGGAGAGAGACCCAGTACTTC. Encoded protein: CASRASSGRETQYF.

This clone was counted a few times. CDR3 in amino acids: CASGSGYEQYV. The DNA for the CDR3 is TGCGCCAGCGGGAGTGGCTACGAGCAGTACGTC. The J gene is TRBJ2-7, the V gene TRBV10-2, with a possible D match to TRBD2 (5 bases). The germline gives CDR1 WSHSY, CDR2 SAAADI. Between the trimmed V and J ends, which lost 8 bases and 3 bases, there was a span of 8 bases. This CDR3 has 11 residues.

This clone was counted once. The chain recombines TRBV6-4 with TRBJ2-7; 11 bases map to TRBD2. Trimming removed 3 bases from V and 7 bases from J; junction bases left unmatched: 20. The CDR3 has 19 amino acids. Germline V gene sequence: CDR1 MRHNA, CDR2 SNTAGT. The CDR3 reads CASSENSQPLAGGPFEQYV. The CDR3 DNA reads TGTGCCAGCAGTGAGAACAGCCAGCCGTTAGCGGGAGGGCCGTTTGAGCAGTACGTC.

The chain is built from TRBV29-1 and TRBJ2-1; TRBD1 matches 10 bases. Germline loops: CDR1 SQVTM, CDR2 ANQGSEA. This CDR3 comprises 14 residues. Losses at the gene ends were 8 bases for V and 4 bases for J; bases not matched to a gene: 8. CDR3 residues: CSTAWTGGYNEQFF. The CDR3 nucleotides read TGCAGCACCGCCTGGACAGGGGGTTACAATGAGCAGTTCTTC.

The chain joins TRBV11-2 to TRBJ1-1, with unresolved D. The CDR3 loop spans 14 amino acids. Germline CDR1 is SGHAT and CDR2 is FQNNGV. Trimming cost V 0 bases and J 0 bases, with 5 bases left between them. CDR3 DNA: TGTGCCAGCAGCTTAGATCCAGTGAACACTGAAGCTTTCTTT. Translation gives CASSLDPVNTEAFF.

The V gene is TRBV6-5, the J gene TRBJ1-4; D is possibly TRBD1 (6 bases). CDR1 and CDR2 from the germline V gene are MNHEY and SVGAGI. The CDR3 length is 12 residues. Trimming removed 6 bases at V and 7 bases at J, with 9 bases between. The CDR3: CASSPDSEKLFF. In DNA form, the CDR3 reads TGTGCCAGCAGCCCGGACAGTGAAAAACTGTTTTTT.

This chain joins TRBV15 and TRBJ1-2; D gene ambiguous. CDR3 length equals 13 residues. Germline V gene lookup returns CDR1 LNHNV and CDR2 YYDKDF (reference sequence). V was shortened by 3 bases and J by 2 bases, with 7 bases between the two germline ends. The CDR3: CATSSLANYGYTF. In nucleotides, the CDR3 is TGTGCCACCAGCAGTTTAGCCAACTATGGCTACACCTTC.

The V and J genes are TRBV28 and TRBJ1-5, with D possibly TRBD1 on 5 matching bases. The CDR3 covers 15 residues. The V end was cut by 3 bases, the J end by 5 bases, with 14 bases between. CDR1 and CDR2 from the germline V gene are MDHEN and SYDVKM. CDR3 coding DNA: TGTGCCAGCAGTTTTTTTTCAGGGAGGGATCAGCCCCAGCATTTT. Translated: CASSFFSGRDQPQHF.

The chain couples TRBV7-3 to TRBJ2-3, with 8 bases that match TRBD2. After removal of 6 bases from V and 6 bases from J, the junction contained 5 bases not matched to a gene. Germline values: CDR1 SGHTA, CDR2 FQGTGA. The CDR3 length is 13 residues. This chain's CDR3 is CASRAGGSDTQYF. Here the CDR3 DNA reads TGTGCCAGCAGGGCGGGAGGTTCCGATACGCAGTATTTT.

This clone has only one observation. The chain recombines TRBV4-1 with TRBJ1-1, with a tentative D call TRBD1 (6 bases). The CDR3 loop spans 14 amino acids. Germline-derived CDR1 and CDR2 are MGHRA and YSYEKL. V dropped 3 bases and J dropped 9 bases, with 17 bases sitting between them. CDR3 in amino acids: CASSQLPGGRKAFF. CDR3 DNA sequence: TGCGCCAGCAGCCAGCTTCCGGGGGGCAGGAAAGCTTTCTTT.

The J gene is TRBJ2-7, the V gene TRBV6-6; 8 bases are a match to TRBD1. The CDR3 extends over 15 amino acids. Unmatched junction bases numbered 6, after V lost 2 bases and J lost 3 bases. Germline assignment: CDR1 MNHNY and CDR2 SVGAGI (reference sequence). CDR3 sequence reads: CASSYLGQGGYEQYV. The DNA of the CDR3 is TGTGCCAGCAGTTACCTCGGACAGGGCGGCTACGAGCAGTACGTC.

V is TRBV25-1 and J is TRBJ2-7, with 10 bases identical to TRBD2. The germline V gene encodes CDR1 MGHDK and CDR2 SYGVNS. CDR3 length: 15 amino acids. V lost 0 bases and J lost 4; bases outside the gene matches: 3. The CDR3 reads CASSEYRTSGYEQYV. CDR3 DNA: TGTGCCAGCAGTGAATATAGGACTAGCGGATACGAGCAGTACGTC.

The rearrangement joins TRBV6-1 to TRBJ2-1; maybe TRBD1 (6 bases). The CDR3 consists of 12 residues. Trimming removed 8 bases at V and 6 bases at J, with 11 bases between. CDR1 is MNHNS and CDR2 is SASEGT in the germline V gene. The CDR3 sequence is CASGRGGNEQFF. The CDR3 DNA follows: TGTGCCAGCGGCAGGGGCGGCAATGAGCAGTTCTTC.

A single count supports this clone. The J gene is TRBJ2-3, the V gene TRBV7-3; TRBD2 matches 7 bases. J lost 1 base, V lost 5 bases, and 6 bases had no gene match. CDR1 and CDR2 (germline): SGHTA, FQGTGA. There are 15 residues in the CDR3. The CDR3 is CASSPQGGRTDTQYF. CDR3 nucleotide sequence: TGTGCCAGCAGCCCCCAGGGAGGGCGCACAGATACGCAGTATTTT.

The V gene is TRBV28, the J gene TRBJ1-1, with TRBD1 identical over 10 bases. Germline loops: CDR1 MDHEN, CDR2 SYDVKM. This CDR3 spans 16 amino acids. The trim removed 8 bases at V and 0 bases at J, leaving 9 bases unmatched. The CDR3 sequence is CASSGQGSALNTEAFF. CDR3 nucleotides: TGTGCCAGCTCGGGACAGGGGTCAGCTTTGAACACTGAAGCTTTCTTT.

V is TRBV19 and J is TRBJ2-3, with 7 bases fitting TRBD2. CDR1 and CDR2 from the germline V gene are LNHDA and SQIVND (reference sequence). The CDR3 runs 16 residues. The V segment lost 5 bases and the J segment 4 bases; nucleotides outside the gene matches: 12. This CDR3 reads CASSSQSGEKADTQYF. The CDR3 DNA follows: TGTGCCAGTAGTTCTCAAAGCGGGGAGAAAGCAGATACGCAGTATTTT.

The rearrangement joins TRBV7-2 to TRBJ2-1, with TRBD2 identical over 11 bases. CDR1 SGHTA and CDR2 FQGNSA come from the germline V gene. This CDR3 comprises 13 residues. With V trimmed by 5 bases and J by 14 bases, 8 bases remained unmatched. DNA for the CDR3: TGTGCCAGCAGCCTTAGCGGGAGGGCCGTCAAGTTCTTC. Residues: CASSLSGRAVKFF.

This sequence joins TRBV5-1 and TRBJ1-1; D is unclear. The germline CDR1 and CDR2 sequences are SGHRS and YFSETQ. This CDR3 has 13 residues. V was pared by 0 bases and J by 7 bases, with 10 bases between. The DNA for the CDR3 is TGCGCCAGCAGCTTGGCCGGGAGGAGTGAAGCTTTCTTT. As protein: CASSLAGRSEAFF.

This chain uses TRBV27 with TRBJ1-1; the match to TRBD1 covers 7 bases. In germline, CDR1 is MNHEY, CDR2 SMNVEV (reference sequence). This CDR3 is 12 amino acids long. Trimming at V came to 5 bases and at J to 11 bases, leaving 8 bases not matched to a gene. The CDR3 DNA reads TGTGCCAGCAGTCCTTCAGGGGGTGGGGCTTTCTTT. Protein product: CASSPSGGGAFF.

The chain couples TRBV28 to TRBJ2-5; possibly TRBD2 for D (6 bases). This CDR3 spans 14 amino acids. CDR1 and CDR2 from the germline V gene are MDHEN and SYDVKM. Trimming took 2 bases from V and 5 from J, leaving 12 bases between them. The CDR3 spells CASSLVGEEETQYF. The CDR3 DNA follows: TGTGCCAGCAGTTTAGTAGGGGAGGAGGAGACCCAGTACTTC.

This clone was observed many times. The V gene is TRBV27, the J gene TRBJ1-1, with a weak D call TRBD1 (6 bases). With 1 base removed from V and 3 bases from J, the gap between germline ends came to 21 bases. This CDR3 is built from 18 residues. Germline V gives CDR1 MNHEY, CDR2 SMNVEV (reference sequence). CDR3 residues: CASSLFPVLGGRYTEAFF. DNA of the CDR3: TGTGCCAGCAGTTTATTTCCCGTGTTGGGGGGGCGATACACTGAAGCTTTCTTT.

The chain employs TRBV11-2 and TRBJ2-7; D perhaps matches TRBD1 (5 bases). The germline V gene has CDR1 SGHAT and CDR2 FQNNGV. Trimming took 1 base from V and 1 from J, leaving 8 bases between them. CDR3 size: 14 residues. The CDR3 sequence is CASSLAGPSYEQYF. The DNA of the CDR3 is TGTGCCAGCAGCTTAGCAGGGCCATCCTACGAGCAGTACTTC.